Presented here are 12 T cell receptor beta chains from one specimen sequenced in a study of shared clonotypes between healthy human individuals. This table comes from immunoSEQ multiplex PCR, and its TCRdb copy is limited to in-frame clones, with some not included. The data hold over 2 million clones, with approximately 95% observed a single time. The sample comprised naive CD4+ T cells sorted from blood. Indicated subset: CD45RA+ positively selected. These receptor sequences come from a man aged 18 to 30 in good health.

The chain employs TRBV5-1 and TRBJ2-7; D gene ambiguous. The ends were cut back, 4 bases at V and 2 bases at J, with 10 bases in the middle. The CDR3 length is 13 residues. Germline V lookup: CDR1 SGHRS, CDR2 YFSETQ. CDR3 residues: CASSRGATYEQYF. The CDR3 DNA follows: TGCGCCAGCAGCCGAGGAGCTACCTACGAGCAGTACTTC.

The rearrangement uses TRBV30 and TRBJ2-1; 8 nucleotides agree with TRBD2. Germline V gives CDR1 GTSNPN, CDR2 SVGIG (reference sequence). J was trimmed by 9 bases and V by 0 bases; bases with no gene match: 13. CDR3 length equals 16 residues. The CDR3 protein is CAWSVRSGRTRGEQFF. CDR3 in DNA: TGTGCCTGGAGTGTACGAAGCGGGAGAACTCGGGGTGAGCAGTTCTTC.

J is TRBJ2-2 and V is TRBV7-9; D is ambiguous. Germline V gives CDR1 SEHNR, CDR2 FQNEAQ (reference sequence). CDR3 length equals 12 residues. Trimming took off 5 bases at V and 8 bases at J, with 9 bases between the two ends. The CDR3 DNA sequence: TGTGCCAGCAGCCTAAATATGGGGGAGCTGTTTTTT. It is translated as CASSLNMGELFF.

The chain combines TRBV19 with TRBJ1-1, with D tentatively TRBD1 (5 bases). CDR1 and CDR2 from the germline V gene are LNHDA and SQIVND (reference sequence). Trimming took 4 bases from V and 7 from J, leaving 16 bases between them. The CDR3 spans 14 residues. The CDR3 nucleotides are TGTGCCAGTAGTACCCCGGGGGAATGGGGTGAAGCTTTCTTT. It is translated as CASSTPGEWGEAFF.

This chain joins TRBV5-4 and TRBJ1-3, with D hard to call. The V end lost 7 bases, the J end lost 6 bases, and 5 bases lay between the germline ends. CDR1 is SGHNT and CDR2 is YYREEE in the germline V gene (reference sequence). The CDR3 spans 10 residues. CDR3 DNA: TGTGCCAGCCGGGTAAACACCATATATTTT. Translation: CASRVNTIYF. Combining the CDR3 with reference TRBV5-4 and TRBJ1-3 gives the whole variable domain ETGVTQSPTHLIKTRGQQVTLRCSSQSGHNTVSWYQQALGQGPQFIFQYYREEENGRGNFPPRFSGLQFPNYSSELNVNALELDDSALYLCASRVNTIYFGEGSWLTVV.

In nucleotides, the CDR3 is TGTGCCTCTACACTCGGGGGCGCAGGGGCCAACGTCCTGACTTTC. Protein sequence: CASTLGGAGANVLTF. This sequence joins TRBV30 and TRBJ2-6; perhaps D is TRBD1 or TRBD2 (6 bases each). V dropped 7 bases and J dropped 4 bases, with 17 bases sitting between them. Germline CDR1 and CDR2: GTSNPN and SVGIG (reference sequence). CDR3 length equals 15 residues.

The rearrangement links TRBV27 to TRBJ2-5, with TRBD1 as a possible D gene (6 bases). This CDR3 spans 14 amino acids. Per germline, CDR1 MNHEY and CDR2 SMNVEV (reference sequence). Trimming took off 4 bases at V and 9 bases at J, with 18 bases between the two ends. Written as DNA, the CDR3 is TGTGCCAGCAGTTCACAGGGTCAACTATGGTCCCAGTACTTC. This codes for CASSSQGQLWSQYF.

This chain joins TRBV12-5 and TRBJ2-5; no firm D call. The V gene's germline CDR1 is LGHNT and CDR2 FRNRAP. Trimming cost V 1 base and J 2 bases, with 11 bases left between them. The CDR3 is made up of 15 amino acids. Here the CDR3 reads CASGLGSSTQETQYF. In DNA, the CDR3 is TGTGCTAGTGGTTTGGGGAGCAGCACACAAGAGACCCAGTACTTC.

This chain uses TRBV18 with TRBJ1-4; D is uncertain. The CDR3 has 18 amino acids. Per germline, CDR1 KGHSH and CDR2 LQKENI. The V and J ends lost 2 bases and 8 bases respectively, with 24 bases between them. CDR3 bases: TGTGCCAGCTCACCAATGGACGGCAAGTGGCAAGGTGGGGAAAAACTGTTTTTT. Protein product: CASSPMDGKWQGGEKLFF.

The CDR3 spells CASSLGRWETQYF. The CDR3, as DNA: TGTGCCAGCAGCTTGGGCAGGTGGGAGACCCAGTACTTC. The chain carries TRBV5-5 and TRBJ2-5; D is unclear. CDR3 size: 13 residues. The V end lost 0 bases, the J end lost 5 bases, and 8 bases lay between the germline ends. Germline V gene lookup returns CDR1 SGHKS and CDR2 YYEKEE (reference sequence).

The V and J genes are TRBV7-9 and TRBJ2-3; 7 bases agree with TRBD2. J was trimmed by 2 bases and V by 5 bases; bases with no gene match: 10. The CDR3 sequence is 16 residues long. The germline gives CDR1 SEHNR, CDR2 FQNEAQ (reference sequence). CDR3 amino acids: CASSAKAGKNTDTQYF. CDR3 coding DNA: TGTGCCAGCAGCGCAAAAGCGGGAAAGAACACAGATACGCAGTATTTT.

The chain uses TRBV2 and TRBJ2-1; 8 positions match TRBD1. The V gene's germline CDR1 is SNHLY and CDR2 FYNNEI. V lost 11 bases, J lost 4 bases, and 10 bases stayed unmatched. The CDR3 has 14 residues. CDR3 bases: TGTGCCGGCGGCCTGGGACAGGCGTACAATGAGCAGTTCTTC. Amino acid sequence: CAGGLGQAYNEQFF.